These 13 T cell receptor beta chains were all obtained from the same sample, sequenced in a study of blood T cell repertoires in COVID-19. Clones were read by immunoSEQ multiplex PCR, and TCRdb kept only the in-frame ones, dropping some. The table shows fewer than 150,000 clones, with approximately 88% occurring only once. Sequenced sample: peripheral blood. All receptors derive from a human donor in a cohort sampled during active COVID-19.

V is TRBV9 and J is TRBJ2-5; the match to TRBD2 covers 7 bases. The germline CDR1 and CDR2 sequences are SGDLS and YYNGEE. The CDR3 is made up of 17 amino acids. Unmatched junction bases numbered 13, after V lost 0 bases and J lost 5 bases. CDR3 amino acids: CASSVEEGLSEGETQYF. CDR3 in DNA: TGTGCCAGCAGCGTAGAAGAGGGACTAAGCGAGGGGGAGACCCAGTACTTC.

This clone was observed once. The genes are TRBV10-3 and TRBJ1-2, with D perhaps TRBD1 (6 bases). The CDR3 loop spans 14 amino acids. Germline V gives CDR1 ENHRY, CDR2 SYGVKD. V was cut by 7 bases and J by 6 bases, with 18 bases left in between. The DNA for the CDR3 is TGTGCCATCACCGAGGAGGGGAGGGGGGATGGCTACACCTTC. Translation gives CAITEEGRGDGYTF.

The rearrangement links TRBV27 to TRBJ1-5; possibly TRBD1 for D (5 bases). The CDR3 length is 14 residues. Germline V lookup: CDR1 MNHEY, CDR2 SMNVEV (reference sequence). V lost 6 bases and J 5 bases, leaving 14 bases between the germline ends. The CDR3 loop is CASSLGGTHQPQHF. Written as DNA, the CDR3 is TGTGCCAGCAGCTTGGGGGGGACCCATCAGCCCCAGCATTTT.

This chain connects TRBV20-1 to TRBJ2-7; a possible D gene is TRBD2 (6 bases). The CDR3 is 11 residues long. Trimming took 7 bases from V and 2 from J, leaving 9 bases between them. The germline V gene has CDR1 DFQATT and CDR2 SNEGSKA (reference sequence). CDR3 DNA: TGCAGTGTATGGGGGGCCTACGAGCAGTACTTC. Translated: CSVWGAYEQYF.

J is TRBJ1-1 and V is TRBV29-1, with D maybe TRBD1 (6 bases). The V gene lost 5 bases and the J gene lost 5 bases, with 15 bases spanning the gap. Germline CDR1 is SQVTM and CDR2 is ANQGSEA. CDR3 length equals 13 residues. The CDR3 DNA sequence: TGCAGCGTTTCGAGGCAGGGGACAACTGAAGCTTTCTTT. Protein product: CSVSRQGTTEAFF.

The V and J genes are TRBV11-2 and TRBJ1-1; D possibly corresponds to TRBD1 (6 bases). Germline CDR1 and CDR2: SGHAT and FQNNGV. The CDR3 runs 14 residues. V lost 1 base to trimming and J lost 4 bases, with 10 bases between them. The CDR3 reads CASSLVGRGTEAFF. The DNA for the CDR3 is TGTGCCAGCAGCTTAGTGGGCAGGGGCACTGAAGCTTTCTTT.

The CDR3 region has the DNA TGTGCCAGCAGCTTAGCCGGGACCTACAATGAGCAGTTCTTC. It encodes CASSLAGTYNEQFF. The chain uses TRBV11-2 and TRBJ2-1, with D possibly matching TRBD2 (5 bases). The CDR3 contains 14 residues. Germline CDR1 reads SGHAT; CDR2 reads FQNNGV. V lost 1 base and J lost 2, with 6 bases in between.

J is TRBJ1-4 and V is TRBV18; 7 nucleotides agree with TRBD1. The V and J ends lost 8 bases and 3 bases, in that order; junction bases with no gene match: 3. Germline V gene data show CDR1 as KGHSH and CDR2 as LQKENI. There are 13 residues in the CDR3. The chain's CDR3 is CASARGANEKLFF. Written as DNA, the CDR3 is TGTGCCAGCGCCAGGGGGGCTAATGAAAAACTGTTTTTT.

This sequence joins TRBV5-5 and TRBJ1-1, with 10 bases aligning to TRBD1. J lost 0 bases, V lost 4 bases, and 6 bases had no gene match. The CDR3 has 16 residues. CDR1 SGHKS and CDR2 YYEKEE come from the germline V gene (reference sequence). CDR3 loop: CASSQTGGFMNTEAFF. CDR3 nucleotide sequence: TGTGCCAGCAGCCAGACAGGGGGCTTCATGAACACTGAAGCTTTCTTT.

The V gene is TRBV12-5, the J gene TRBJ2-2, with D possibly TRBD2 on 5 matching bases. V dropped 6 bases and J dropped 4 bases, with 9 bases sitting between them. Germline V gene sequence: CDR1 LGHNT, CDR2 FRNRAP. The CDR3 sequence is 13 residues long. The CDR3 nucleotides are TGTGCTAGTGGCCATCGGGGCACCGGGGAGCTGTTTTTT. It is translated as CASGHRGTGELFF.

The chain combines TRBV3-1 (or the pseudogene TRBV3-2) with TRBJ2-3; maybe TRBD1 (7 bases). This CDR3 is built from 13 residues. Germline loops: CDR1 LGHDT, CDR2 YNNKEL (reference sequence). Deletions cut 5 bases from V and 8 bases from J, with 14 bases between. The DNA for the CDR3 is TGTGCCAGCAGCGCCCAGGGGGGAGGTACGCAGTATTTT. It is translated as CASSAQGGGTQYF.

The chain combines TRBV9 with TRBJ2-2, with D perhaps matching TRBD1 (6 bases). The V end was cut by 4 bases, the J end by 6 bases, with 13 bases between. The CDR3 has 14 amino acids. Germline values: CDR1 SGDLS, CDR2 YYNGEE. This CDR3 reads CASSPGQLSGELFF. Written as DNA, the CDR3 is TGTGCCAGCAGCCCCGGACAGCTCTCCGGGGAGCTGTTTTTT.

The V gene is TRBV6-6, the J gene TRBJ1-2, with TRBD1 identical over 7 bases. This CDR3 region has 14 residues. Germline V gene sequence: CDR1 MNHNY, CDR2 SVGAGI (reference sequence). V dropped 5 bases and J dropped 3; count of bases not matched to a gene: 6. Here the CDR3 DNA reads TGTGCCAGCAGTCAGGACAGGCTAGACTATGGCTACACCTTC. This encodes CASSQDRLDYGYTF.